This T cell receptor beta chain was recorded in a study of T-cell memory formation after mild COVID-19. Study-wide points: Day 15 to 85 contractors were CD4/CD8 balanced; later expanders leaned CD4+. Some clones that responded turned up in pre-infection memory, which suggests that cross-reactive memory joined in.

As for this clonotype: Its antigen is unknown.

The authors produced TCR alpha and TCR beta cDNA libraries with sample barcodes and UMIs by 5'RACE using constant-segment primers. MiXCR was run by TCRdb on the 5' RACE reads, yielding one entry per CDR3 protein. This table has 250,000 to 350,000 distinct CDR3 sequences, roughly 13% appearing once. Sequencing was carried out using PBMCs or a T cell subset sorted from them (not recorded which). The receptor's source is a man aged 18 to 30 who had mild COVID-19 (a few samples of this study predate the infection). Cell type and time point are not known.

In DNA, the CDR3 is TGTGCCAGTAGTATGGGTGCCCGGCCTCCCTATGGCTACACCTTC. This translates into CASSMGARPPYGYTF. The V call is TRBV19, the J call TRBJ1-2; D remains ambiguous. Germline CDR1 LNHDA, CDR2 SQIVND (reference sequence). CDR3 length equals 15 residues. The ends were cut back, 3 bases at V and 4 bases at J, with 15 bases in the middle.